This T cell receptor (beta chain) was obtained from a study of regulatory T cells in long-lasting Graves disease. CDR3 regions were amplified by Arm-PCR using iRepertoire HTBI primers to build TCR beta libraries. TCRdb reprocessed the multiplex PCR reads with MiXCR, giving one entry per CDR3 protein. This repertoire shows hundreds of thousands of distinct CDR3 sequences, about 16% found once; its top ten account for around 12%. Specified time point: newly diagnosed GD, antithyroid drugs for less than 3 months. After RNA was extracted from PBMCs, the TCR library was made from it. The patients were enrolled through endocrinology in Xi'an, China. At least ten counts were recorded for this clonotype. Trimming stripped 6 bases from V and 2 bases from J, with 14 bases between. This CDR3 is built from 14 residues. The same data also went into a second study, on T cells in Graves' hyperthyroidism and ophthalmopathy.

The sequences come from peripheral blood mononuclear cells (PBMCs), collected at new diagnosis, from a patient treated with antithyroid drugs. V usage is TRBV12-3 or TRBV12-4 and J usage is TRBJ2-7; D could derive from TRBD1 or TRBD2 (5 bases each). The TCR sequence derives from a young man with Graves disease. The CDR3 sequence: CASRANGGPYEQYF. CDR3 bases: TGTGCCAGCAGGGCGAATGGGGGTCCCTACGAGCAGTACTTC.